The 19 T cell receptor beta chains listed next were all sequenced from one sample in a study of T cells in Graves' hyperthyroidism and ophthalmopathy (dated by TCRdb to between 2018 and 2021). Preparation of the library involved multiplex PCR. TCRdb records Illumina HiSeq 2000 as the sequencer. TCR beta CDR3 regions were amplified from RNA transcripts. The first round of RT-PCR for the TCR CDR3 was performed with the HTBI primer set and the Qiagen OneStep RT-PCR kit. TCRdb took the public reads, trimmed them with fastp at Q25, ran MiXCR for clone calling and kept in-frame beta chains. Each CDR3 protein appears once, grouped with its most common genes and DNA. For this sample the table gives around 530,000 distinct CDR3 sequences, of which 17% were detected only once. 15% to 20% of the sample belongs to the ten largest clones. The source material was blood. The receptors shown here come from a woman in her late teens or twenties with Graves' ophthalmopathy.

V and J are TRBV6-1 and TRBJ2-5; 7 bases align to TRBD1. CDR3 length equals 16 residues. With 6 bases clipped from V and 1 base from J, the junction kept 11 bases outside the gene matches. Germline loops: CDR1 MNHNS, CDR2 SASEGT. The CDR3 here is CASRDVAGGTQETQYF. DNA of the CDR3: TGTGCCAGCAGAGACGTAGCAGGGGGTACCCAAGAGACCCAGTACTTC.

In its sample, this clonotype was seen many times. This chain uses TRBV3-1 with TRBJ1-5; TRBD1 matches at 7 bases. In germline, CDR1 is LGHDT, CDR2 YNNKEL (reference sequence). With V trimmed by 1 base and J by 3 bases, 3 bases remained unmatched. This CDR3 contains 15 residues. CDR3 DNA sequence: TGTGCCAGCAGCCAAGGACAGGGACTCAATCAGCCCCAGCATTTT. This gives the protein CASSQGQGLNQPQHF.

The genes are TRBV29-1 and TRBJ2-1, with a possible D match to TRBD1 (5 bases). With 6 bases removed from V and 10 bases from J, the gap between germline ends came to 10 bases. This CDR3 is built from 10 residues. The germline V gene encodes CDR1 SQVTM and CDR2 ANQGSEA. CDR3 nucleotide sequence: TGCAGCGTCTTGGGGCTAGAGCAGTTCTTC. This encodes CSVLGLEQFF.

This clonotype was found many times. CDR3 in amino acids: CSARVASGVDNEQFF. DNA for the CDR3: TGCAGTGCTAGAGTTGCTAGCGGGGTGGACAATGAGCAGTTCTTC. The V call is TRBV20-1, the J call TRBJ2-1; 9 bases map to TRBD2. CDR3 length: 15 amino acids. Germline V lookup: CDR1 DFQATT, CDR2 SNEGSKA (reference sequence). J gave up 5 bases and V 1 base, and 6 bases lay outside the gene matches.

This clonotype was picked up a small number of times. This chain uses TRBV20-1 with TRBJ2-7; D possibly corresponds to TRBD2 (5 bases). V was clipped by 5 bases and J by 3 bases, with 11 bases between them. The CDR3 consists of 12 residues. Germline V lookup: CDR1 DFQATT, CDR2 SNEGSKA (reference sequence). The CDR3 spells CSARPGLYEQYF. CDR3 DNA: TGCAGTGCTCGCCCTGGACTCTACGAGCAGTACTTC.

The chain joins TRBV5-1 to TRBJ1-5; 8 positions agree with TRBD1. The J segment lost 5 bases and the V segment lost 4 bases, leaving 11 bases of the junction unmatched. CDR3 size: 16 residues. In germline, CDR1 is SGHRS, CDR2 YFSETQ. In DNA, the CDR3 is TGCGCCAGCAGCCCCCGAAACAGGGGGATACATCAGCCCCAGCATTTT. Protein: CASSPRNRGIHQPQHF.

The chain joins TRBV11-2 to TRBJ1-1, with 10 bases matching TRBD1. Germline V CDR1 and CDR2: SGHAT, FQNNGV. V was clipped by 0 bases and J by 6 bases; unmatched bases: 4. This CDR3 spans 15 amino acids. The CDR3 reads CASSLDGDRGAEAFF. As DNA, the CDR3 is TGTGCCAGCAGCTTAGACGGGGACAGGGGAGCTGAAGCTTTCTTT. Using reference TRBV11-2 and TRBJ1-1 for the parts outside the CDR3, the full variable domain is EAGVAQSPRYKIIEKRQSVAFWCNPISGHATLYWYQQILGQGPKLLIQFQNNGVVDDSQLPKDRFSAERLKGVDSTLKIQPAKLEDSAVYLCASSLDGDRGAEAFFGQGTRLTVV.

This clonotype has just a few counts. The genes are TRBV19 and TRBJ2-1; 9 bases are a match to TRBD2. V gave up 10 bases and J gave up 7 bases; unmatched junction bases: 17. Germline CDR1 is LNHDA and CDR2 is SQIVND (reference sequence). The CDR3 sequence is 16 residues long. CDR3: CATSGLLAGSGNEQFF. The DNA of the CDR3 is TGTGCCACCTCAGGTCTGCTAGCGGGGAGCGGGAATGAGCAGTTCTTC. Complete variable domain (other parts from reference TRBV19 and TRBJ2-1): DGGITQSPKYLFRKEGQNVTLSCEQNLNHDAMYWYRQDPGQGLRLIYYSQIVNDFQKGDIAEGYSVSREKKESFPLTVTSAQKNPTAFYLCATSGLLAGSGNEQFFGPGTRLTVL.

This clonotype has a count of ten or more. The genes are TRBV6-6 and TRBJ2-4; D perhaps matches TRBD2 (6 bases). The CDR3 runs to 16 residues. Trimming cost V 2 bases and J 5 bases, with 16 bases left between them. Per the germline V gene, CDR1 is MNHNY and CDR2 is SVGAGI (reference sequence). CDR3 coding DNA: TGTGCCAGCAGTTACCTCGGGAGTGGGGACGAAAACATTCAGTACTTC. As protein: CASSYLGSGDENIQYF.

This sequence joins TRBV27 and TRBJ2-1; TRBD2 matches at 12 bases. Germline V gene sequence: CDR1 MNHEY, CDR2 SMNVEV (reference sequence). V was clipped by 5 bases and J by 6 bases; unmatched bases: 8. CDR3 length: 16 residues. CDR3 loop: CASSALLAGGPNEQFF. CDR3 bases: TGTGCCAGCAGTGCCCTACTAGCGGGAGGTCCCAATGAGCAGTTCTTC.

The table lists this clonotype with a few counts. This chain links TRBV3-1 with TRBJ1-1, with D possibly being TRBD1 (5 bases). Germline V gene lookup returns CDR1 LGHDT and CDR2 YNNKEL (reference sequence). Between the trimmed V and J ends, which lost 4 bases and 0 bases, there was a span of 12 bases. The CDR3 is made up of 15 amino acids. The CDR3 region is CASSPPQALNTEAFF. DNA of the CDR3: TGTGCCAGCAGCCCCCCACAGGCCTTGAACACTGAAGCTTTCTTT.

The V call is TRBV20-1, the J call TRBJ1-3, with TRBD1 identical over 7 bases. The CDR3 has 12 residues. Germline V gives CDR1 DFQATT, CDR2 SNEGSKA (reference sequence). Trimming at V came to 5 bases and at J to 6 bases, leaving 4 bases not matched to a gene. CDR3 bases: TGCAGTGCTCGGACAGGAGAAAACACCATATATTTT. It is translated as CSARTGENTIYF.

CDR3 protein: CASSQSRQGTNYGYTF. CDR3 bases: TGCGCCAGCAGCCAGAGCCGACAGGGGACGAACTATGGCTACACCTTC. The chain couples TRBV4-1 to TRBJ1-2, with TRBD1 identical over 8 bases. Trimming cost V 3 bases and J 2 bases; bases outside gene matches: 8. The CDR3 spans 16 residues. Germline-derived CDR1 and CDR2 are MGHRA and YSYEKL.

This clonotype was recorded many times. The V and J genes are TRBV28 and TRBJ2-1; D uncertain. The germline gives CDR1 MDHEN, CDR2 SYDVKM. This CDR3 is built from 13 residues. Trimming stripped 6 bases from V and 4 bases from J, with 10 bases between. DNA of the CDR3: TGTGCCAGCAGACGGACGAGGTACAATGAGCAGTTCTTC. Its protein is CASRRTRYNEQFF.

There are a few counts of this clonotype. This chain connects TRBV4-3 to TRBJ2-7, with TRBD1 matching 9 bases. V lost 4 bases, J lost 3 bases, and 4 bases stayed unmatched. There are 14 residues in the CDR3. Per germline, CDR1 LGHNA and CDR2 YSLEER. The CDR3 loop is CASSRSDRGYEQYF. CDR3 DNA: TGCGCCAGCAGCCGGTCGGACAGGGGCTACGAGCAGTACTTC.

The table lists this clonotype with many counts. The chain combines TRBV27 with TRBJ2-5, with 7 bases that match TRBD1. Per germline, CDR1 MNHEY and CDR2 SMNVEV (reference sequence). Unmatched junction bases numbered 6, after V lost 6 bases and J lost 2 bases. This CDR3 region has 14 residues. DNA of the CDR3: TGTGCCAGCAGCCACAGGGGCCGTCAAGAGACCCAGTACTTC. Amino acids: CASSHRGRQETQYF.

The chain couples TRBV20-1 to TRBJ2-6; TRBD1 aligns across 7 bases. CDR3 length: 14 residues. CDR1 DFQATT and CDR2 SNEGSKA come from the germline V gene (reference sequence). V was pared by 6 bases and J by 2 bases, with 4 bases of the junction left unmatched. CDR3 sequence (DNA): TGCAGTGCAAGCCAGGGGGCTGGGGCCAACGTCCTGACTTTC. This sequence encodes CSASQGAGANVLTF.

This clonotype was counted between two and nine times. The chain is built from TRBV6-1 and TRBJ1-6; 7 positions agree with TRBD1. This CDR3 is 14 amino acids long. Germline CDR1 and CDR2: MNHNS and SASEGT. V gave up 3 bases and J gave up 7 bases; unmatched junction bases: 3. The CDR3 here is CASSDQGENSPLHF. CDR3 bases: TGTGCCAGCAGTGATCAGGGGGAAAATTCACCCCTCCACTTT.

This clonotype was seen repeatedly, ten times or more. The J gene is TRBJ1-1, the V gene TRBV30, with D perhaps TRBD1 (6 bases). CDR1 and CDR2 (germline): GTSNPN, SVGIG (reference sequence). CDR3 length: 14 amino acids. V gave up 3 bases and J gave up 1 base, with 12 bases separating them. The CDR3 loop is CAWRRDTPNTEAFF. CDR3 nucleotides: TGTGCCTGGAGACGGGACACTCCGAACACTGAAGCTTTCTTT. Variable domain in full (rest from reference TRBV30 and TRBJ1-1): SQTIHQWPATLVQPVGSPLSLECTVEGTSNPNLYWYRQAAGRGLQLLFYSVGIGQISSEVPQNLSASRPQDRQFILSSKKLLLSDSGFYLCAWRRDTPNTEAFFGQGTRLTVV.